This TCR beta chain was captured by sequencing in a study of cytomegalovirus exposure and HLA in healthy donors. Broader study findings: Rare sequences made up most TCRs, while some public TCRs were found in many donors. For most TCR beta V segments, an earlier analysis put the productive rate at about 87% or about 30% of the time. In a later analysis, TCR beta V- and J-gene trimming showed a link to a missense DCLRE1C variant. Cytomegalovirus-associated status was assigned to more than 150 TCR beta chains.

The CDR3 consists of 20 residues. Germline V CDR1 and CDR2: MNHNS, SASEGT. The ends lost 4 bases at V and 0 bases at J; junction bases unmatched: 12. With 60 Vbeta and 13 Jbeta primers, the PCR was carried out. Libraries were prepared by immunoSEQ multiplex PCR; TCRdb keeps only in-frame clonotypes and omits some of them. The repertoire consists of roughly 100,000 clones, with more than 60% occurring once and the leading ten covering 8.5% to 10%. This clone was recorded a few times. As yet, its antigen is unknown. This clonotype was sampled from a woman aged 35 to 49 in good health and CMV-seropositive. V usage is TRBV6-1 and J usage is TRBJ2-3; 14 nucleotides line up with TRBD2. The sample consisted of PBMCs. CDR3 DNA: TGTGCCAGCAGTGTAATCCTAGGACTAGCGGGGGGCCCTAGCACAGATACGCAGTATTTT. It specifies CASSVILGLAGGPSTDTQYF.